The 26 T cell receptor beta chains in this list originate from one sample, sequenced in a study of T cell repertoires in cytomegalovirus infection. TCRdb passed the reads through MiXCR, listing each CDR3 protein once. This sample has roughly 120,000 distinct CDR3 sequences, with about 31% found just once. No antigens are known for them. The material was CD8+ T cells from cultured PBMCs, obtained from culture after CMV antigen stimulation. The receptors derive from a human donor in good health (CMV status not recorded). Some clones in this sample may be carry-over from other donors' samples.

The chain joins TRBV6-8 to TRBJ1-2; 7 nucleotides align to TRBD1. Germline CDR1 MNHGY, CDR2 SAAAGT. This CDR3 spans 14 amino acids. Losses at the gene ends were 2 bases for V and 4 bases for J; bases not matched to a gene: 4. CDR3 nucleotides: TGTGCCAGCAGTTACAGGGGGCGAAGCTATGGCTACACCTTC. This encodes CASSYRGRSYGYTF.

In this sample, this clonotype turned up a few times. This chain links TRBV6-1 with TRBJ2-7, with D perhaps matching TRBD1 or TRBD2 (5 bases each). The CDR3 is 15 residues long. Trimming left V 2 bases short and J 2 bases short, with 13 bases between. Germline-derived CDR1 and CDR2 are MNHNS and SASEGT. In DNA form, the CDR3 reads TGTGCCAGCAGTGAATTCGGGGACGGCCCCTACGAGCAGTACTTC. It translates to CASSEFGDGPYEQYF.

In its sample, this clonotype was seen a few times. V usage is TRBV19 and J usage is TRBJ1-1, with D unresolved. CDR1 and CDR2 from the germline V gene are LNHDA and SQIVND (reference sequence). V lost 11 bases to trimming and J lost 5 bases, with 9 bases between them. This CDR3 region has 10 residues. The CDR3 nucleotides read TGTGCCTCCCAAGGGACTGAAGCTTTCTTT. Translation: CASQGTEAFF. The entire variable domain, with the rest obtained from reference TRBV19 and TRBJ1-1, is as follows: DGGITQSPKYLFRKEGQNVTLSCEQNLNHDAMYWYRQDPGQGLRLIYYSQIVNDFQKGDIAEGYSVSREKKESFPLTVTSAQKNPTAFYLCASQGTEAFFGQGTRLTVV.

The table lists this clonotype with many counts. Compared with germline, one end of the junction differs, possibly owing to a read error. The chain recombines TRBV7-7 with TRBJ2-7; the match to TRBD1 covers 9 bases. The CDR3 is made up of 15 amino acids. Germline assignment: CDR1 SSHAT and CDR2 FNYEAQ (reference sequence). CDR3 DNA sequence: TGTGCTAGCAGCTTAAACAGGGGGCTCTCCTACGAGCAGTACTTC. This translates into CASSLNRGLSYEQYF.

The rearrangement uses TRBV12-5 and TRBJ2-2, with 10 bases that match TRBD1. This CDR3 has 18 residues. From germline, CDR1 is LGHNT and CDR2 FRNRAP. J was trimmed by 3 bases and V by 3 bases; bases with no gene match: 10. The CDR3 coding sequence is TGTGCTAGTGGTTTCTCGACAGGGGGCTCGACTTACACCGGGGAGCTGTTTTTT. This encodes CASGFSTGGSTYTGELFF.

The CDR3 reads CSARDLRLGRDTEAFF. Here the CDR3 DNA reads TGCAGTGCTAGAGATCTTCGCCTGGGAAGAGACACTGAAGCTTTCTTT. The chain links TRBV20-1 to TRBJ1-1; D uncertain. This CDR3 has 16 amino acids. The V and J ends lost 0 bases and 3 bases respectively, with 17 bases between them. Germline CDR1 is DFQATT and CDR2 is SNEGSKA (reference sequence).

The chain links TRBV20-1 to TRBJ1-6, with 10 bases matching TRBD1. CDR3 size: 16 residues. Trimming at V came to 1 base and at J to 3 bases, leaving 3 bases not matched to a gene. Per the germline V gene, CDR1 is DFQATT and CDR2 is SNEGSKA (reference sequence). The CDR3 DNA sequence: TGCAGTGCTAGAGGACAGGGGGCTCACTATAATTCACCCCTCCACTTT. It encodes CSARGQGAHYNSPLHF.

This clonotype was detected a few times. The chain joins TRBV4-1 to TRBJ1-4, with D possibly matching TRBD1 (6 bases). Germline V gene sequence: CDR1 MGHRA, CDR2 YSYEKL. The CDR3 loop spans 16 amino acids. Trimming left V 1 base short and J 5 bases short, with 14 bases between. This chain's CDR3 is CASSQGGGGANEKLFF. For the CDR3, the DNA is TGCGCCAGCAGCCAAGGAGGGGGGGGTGCGAATGAAAAACTGTTTTTT.

This clonotype was recorded a few times. The chain is built from TRBV6-1 and TRBJ1-2; tentatively, D is TRBD1 (5 bases). Looked up from germline, CDR1 is MNHNS and CDR2 is SASEGT. This CDR3 is 17 amino acids long. V was shortened by 2 bases and J by 0 bases, with 16 bases between the two germline ends. CDR3 residues: CASSERDDGGANYGYTF. The CDR3 bases are TGTGCCAGCAGTGAACGGGACGATGGGGGAGCTAACTATGGCTACACCTTC.

This clonotype was seen only a few times. V gene TRBV20-1 combines with J gene TRBJ1-2, with D uncertain. Germline loops: CDR1 DFQATT, CDR2 SNEGSKA (reference sequence). The CDR3 has 15 amino acids. Trimming took 0 bases from V and 0 from J, leaving 11 bases between them. This CDR3 reads CSARDAGTSNYGYTF. CDR3 coding DNA: TGCAGTGCTAGAGATGCGGGAACGTCTAACTATGGCTACACCTTC.

The rearrangement uses TRBV20-1 and TRBJ2-5; D is uncertain. Trimming took 5 bases from V and 0 from J, leaving 10 bases between them. Germline CDR1 and CDR2: DFQATT and SNEGSKA (reference sequence). This CDR3 has 13 amino acids. CDR3: CSAAVSNQETQYF. The CDR3 nucleotides are TGCAGTGCTGCGGTGTCCAACCAAGAGACCCAGTACTTC.

The table lists this clonotype with a few counts. V usage is TRBV29-1 and J usage is TRBJ2-6; TRBD1 aligns across 9 bases. V lost 1 base to trimming and J lost 2 bases; unmatched junction nucleotides: 12. The CDR3 runs 19 residues. Germline V gene lookup returns CDR1 SQVTM and CDR2 ANQGSEA. CDR3 region: CSVEGQDGTGYPGANVLTF. The DNA of the CDR3 is TGCAGCGTTGAAGGGCAGGACGGGACAGGGTACCCTGGGGCCAACGTCCTGACTTTC.

This chain uses TRBV23-1 with TRBJ1-5; perhaps TRBD1 as D (5 bases). TRBV23-1 is marked as an open reading frame, function uncertain. The CDR3 runs to 16 residues. V lost 6 bases and J 5 bases, leaving 20 bases between the germline ends. This CDR3 is CASSQPGLGDDQPQHF. DNA for the CDR3: TGCGCCAGCAGCCAACCGGGCCTTGGGGACGATCAGCCCCAGCATTTT.

This clonotype has a count of ten or more. This sequence joins TRBV7-6 and TRBJ2-5; 8 bases map to TRBD1. The CDR3 covers 16 residues. CDR1 is SGHVS and CDR2 is FNYEAQ in the germline V gene. Trimming removed 5 bases from V and 5 bases from J; junction bases left unmatched: 13. This CDR3 reads CASSRRQGTTEETQYF. In nucleotides, the CDR3 is TGTGCCAGCAGCCGTCGACAGGGGACAACAGAGGAGACCCAGTACTTC.

The chain employs TRBV28 and TRBJ2-1; TRBD1 matches at 7 bases. This CDR3 region has 14 residues. Germline values: CDR1 MDHEN, CDR2 SYDVKM. V dropped 3 bases and J dropped 6; count of bases not matched to a gene: 5. The CDR3 is CASSFPGTVNEQFF. The DNA of the CDR3 is TGTGCCAGCAGTTTCCCTGGGACAGTCAATGAGCAGTTCTTC. Looking up the rest from reference TRBV28 and TRBJ2-1 gives the full variable domain: DVKVTQSSRYLVKRTGEKVFLECVQDMDHENMFWYRQDPGLGLRLIYFSYDVKMKEKGDIPEGYSVSREKKERFSLILESASTNQTSMYLCASSFPGTVNEQFFGPGTRLTVL.

The chain employs TRBV2 and TRBJ2-4, with a tentative D call TRBD2 (5 bases). Between the trimmed V and J ends, which lost 0 bases and 15 bases, there was a span of 15 bases. Germline values: CDR1 SNHLY, CDR2 FYNNEI. The CDR3 runs 13 residues. The CDR3 is CASSEARAGRGYF. DNA of the CDR3: TGTGCCAGCAGTGAAGCCCGTGCAGGTCGGGGGTACTTC.

This clonotype occurred a few times. This sequence joins TRBV7-9 and TRBJ2-1; 8 positions agree with TRBD2. From germline, CDR1 is SEHNR and CDR2 FQNEAQ (reference sequence). The V and J ends lost 1 base and 7 bases, in that order; junction bases with no gene match: 6. CDR3 length equals 15 residues. This CDR3 is CASSLVGLGTNEQFF. The CDR3 DNA reads as TGTGCCAGCAGCTTAGTGGGACTAGGTACGAATGAGCAGTTCTTC.

The chain combines TRBV28 with TRBJ1-1; maybe TRBD1 (6 bases). The CDR3 sequence is 13 residues long. V lost 2 bases and J 9 bases, leaving 13 bases between the germline ends. CDR1 and CDR2 (germline): MDHEN, SYDVKM. The CDR3 loop is CASSLTGHTQAFF. DNA for the CDR3: TGTGCCAGCAGTTTAACGGGACACACACAAGCTTTCTTT.

This clonotype has ten or more counts. V and J are TRBV7-2 and TRBJ2-3; 8 bases fit TRBD1. The germline V gene encodes CDR1 SGHTA and CDR2 FQGNSA. CDR3 size: 16 residues. With 4 bases clipped from V and 5 bases from J, the junction kept 11 bases outside the gene matches. The DNA of the CDR3 is TGTGCCAGCAGCTGGGGGGTCGGACAGGGAGGAGATACGCAGTATTTT. This gives the protein CASSWGVGQGGDTQYF. Based on the CDR3 plus reference TRBV7-2 and TRBJ2-3, the full variable domain is GAGVSQSPSNKVTEKGKDVELRCDPISGHTALYWYRQSLGQGLEFLIYFQGNSAPDKSGLPSDRFSAERTGGSVSTLTIQRTQQEDSAVYLCASSWGVGQGGDTQYFGPGTRLTVL.

V is TRBV20-1 and J is TRBJ2-1; 8 bases fit TRBD1. Trimming at V came to 3 bases and at J to 8 bases, leaving 27 bases not matched to a gene. Germline V gene lookup returns CDR1 DFQATT and CDR2 SNEGSKA (reference sequence). This CDR3 has 20 amino acids. As DNA, the CDR3 is TGCAGTGCTAGGGTCAGGGGGCCGATTGGGGGACAGTCAGTCCGGGATGAGCAGTTCTTC. Translation: CSARVRGPIGGQSVRDEQFF.

This chain connects TRBV11-2 to TRBJ1-2, with D possibly matching TRBD1 (6 bases). The V gene lost 1 base and the J gene lost 6 bases, with 9 bases spanning the gap. The CDR3 runs 13 residues. The germline CDR1 and CDR2 sequences are SGHAT and FQNNGV. The DNA of the CDR3 is TGTGCCAGCAGCTTAGGAACAGGGAATGGCTACACCTTC. Protein sequence: CASSLGTGNGYTF.

V is TRBV6-1 and J is TRBJ2-1; 7 nucleotides align to TRBD1. J gave up 3 bases and V 5 bases, and 7 bases lay outside the gene matches. CDR1 and CDR2 (germline): MNHNS, SASEGT. The CDR3 is 15 amino acids. The CDR3 DNA is TGTGCCAGCAGTAATGGGACAGAAATCTACAATGAGCAGTTCTTC. Translating it yields CASSNGTEIYNEQFF.

V usage is TRBV6-1 and J usage is TRBJ2-7; 7 bases agree with TRBD1. Germline V gene lookup returns CDR1 MNHNS and CDR2 SASEGT. The CDR3 is made up of 16 amino acids. Germline trimming cut 2 bases from V and 2 bases from J; bases unmatched to any gene: 9. The CDR3 sequence is CASSERRSGGAYEQYF. The CDR3 DNA is TGTGCCAGCAGTGAAAGAAGGTCAGGGGGTGCCTACGAGCAGTACTTC.

This clonotype has a handful of counts. The chain combines TRBV7-2 with TRBJ2-1; 9 bases match TRBD1. The CDR3 loop spans 16 amino acids. Trimming took 3 bases from V and 7 from J; bases not matched to a gene: 10. Germline V gene sequence: CDR1 SGHTA, CDR2 FQGNSA. In DNA, the CDR3 is TGTGCCAGCAGCTTCGGACAGGGGTTTAGGGAGAATGAGCAGTTCTTC. It yields the protein CASSFGQGFRENEQFF.

This clonotype has only a few counts. J is TRBJ2-1 and V is TRBV6-5, with D tentatively TRBD2 (5 bases). There are 15 residues in the CDR3. Trimming removed 7 bases from V and 4 bases from J, with 17 bases in between. Germline-derived CDR1 and CDR2 are MNHEY and SVGAGI. The CDR3 spells CASTTGSAPYNEQFF. The CDR3 DNA is TGTGCCAGCACAACGGGGTCAGCGCCATACAATGAGCAGTTCTTC.

This clonotype was counted a few times. The chain joins TRBV27 to TRBJ2-3; tentatively, D is TRBD1 (5 bases). Germline V lookup: CDR1 MNHEY, CDR2 SMNVEV (reference sequence). The ends were cut back, 3 bases at V and 2 bases at J, with 15 bases in the middle. This CDR3 has 16 residues. The DNA for the CDR3 is TGTGCCAGCAGTTTTCAGGGTGGTCGCGTCACAGATACGCAGTATTTT. Translated: CASSFQGGRVTDTQYF.